A selection of T cell receptor beta chains follows, all from one sample in a study of beta chain features in type 1 diabetes. Sequencing used immunoSEQ multiplex PCR; TCRdb keeps in-frame clones, though not all of them. The table has tens of thousands of clones, approximately 32% seen once. Material: stem cell memory CD4+ T cells from blood. The receptor set was obtained from a woman between 18 and 29 years old in good health. Both conserved end residues are part of each CDR3. D genes are given only for firm matches. The size field is filled for only some rows; it gives once, few, many or a size class.

v_gene: TRBV4-1; abundance: few; j_gene: TRBJ2-3; d_gene: TRBD2; CDR3aa: CASSQSAGVLTDTQYF; CDR3nt: TGCGCCAGCAGCCAATCGGCGGGAGTACTCACAGATACGCAGTATTTT
v_gene: TRBV10-3; abundance: few; j_gene: TRBJ1-1; d_gene: TRBD1; CDR3aa: CATTIQGAGTEAFF; CDR3nt: TGTGCCACCACAATCCAGGGGGCAGGCACTGAAGCTTTCTTT
v_gene: TRBV27; abundance: NA; j_gene: TRBJ2-1; d_gene: NA; CDR3aa: CASSSPDSQQFF; CDR3nt: TGTGCCAGCAGTTCACCCGACTCTCAGCAGTTCTTC
v_gene: TRBV30; abundance: NA; j_gene: TRBJ2-3; d_gene: NA; CDR3aa: CAWSVDYRTDTQYF; CDR3nt: TGTGCCTGGAGTGTAGACTACCGCACAGATACGCAGTATTTT
v_gene: TRBV21-1; abundance: NA; j_gene: TRBJ1-1; d_gene: NA; CDR3aa: CASSSRDGSEAFF; CDR3nt: TGTGCCAGCAGCTCGCGGGACGGATCTGAAGCTTTCTTT
v_gene: TRBV7-9; abundance: NA; j_gene: TRBJ1-2; d_gene: NA; CDR3aa: CASSLTGGYGYTF; CDR3nt: TGTGCCAGCAGCCTAACCGGGGGCTATGGCTACACCTTC
v_gene: TRBV25-1; abundance: NA; j_gene: TRBJ1-3; d_gene: NA; CDR3aa: CASRKTGNTIYF; CDR3nt: TGTGCCAGCAGGAAGACAGGAAACACCATATATTTT
v_gene: TRBV10-3; abundance: NA; j_gene: TRBJ2-2; d_gene: TRBD2; CDR3aa: CAISETSGGASNTGELFF; CDR3nt: TGTGCCATCAGTGAGACTAGCGGGGGGGCCTCCAACACCGGGGAGCTGTTTTTT
v_gene: TRBV7-9; abundance: few; j_gene: TRBJ2-1; d_gene: NA; CDR3aa: CASIRDSSSSEQFF; CDR3nt: TGTGCCAGCATCCGGGATTCTTCGTCAAGTGAGCAGTTCTTC
v_gene: TRBV9; abundance: NA; j_gene: TRBJ2-1; d_gene: TRBD2; CDR3aa: CASSLRLAQGPYNEQFF; CDR3nt: TGTGCCAGCAGCCTAAGACTAGCCCAAGGGCCCTACAATGAGCAGTTCTTC
v_gene: TRBV5-1; abundance: few; j_gene: TRBJ2-1; d_gene: TRBD2; CDR3aa: CASSLPQGGGLAREEQFF; CDR3nt: TGCGCCAGCAGCTTGCCCCAAGGGGGGGGACTAGCAAGAGAGGAGCAGTTCTTC
v_gene: TRBV5-1; abundance: NA; j_gene: TRBJ2-3; d_gene: TRBD2; CDR3aa: CASSFGTSGTDTQYF; CDR3nt: TGCGCCAGCAGCTTTGGGACTAGCGGCACAGATACGCAGTATTTT
v_gene: TRBV30; abundance: few; j_gene: TRBJ1-5; d_gene: NA; CDR3aa: CAWSVRTVQPQHF; CDR3nt: TGTGCCTGGAGTGTAAGGACAGTCCAGCCCCAGCATTTT
v_gene: TRBV19; abundance: few; j_gene: TRBJ2-1; d_gene: NA; CDR3aa: CASMGPLAYNEQFF; CDR3nt: TGTGCCAGTATGGGCCCTCTCGCCTACAATGAGCAGTTCTTC
v_gene: TRBV7-2; abundance: NA; j_gene: TRBJ1-6; d_gene: NA; CDR3aa: CASSLQGLLNSPLHF; CDR3nt: TGTGCCAGCAGCTTACAGGGCTTACTTAATTCACCCCTCCACTTT
v_gene: TRBV4-1; abundance: NA; j_gene: TRBJ1-1; d_gene: NA; CDR3aa: CASSQERLNTEAFF; CDR3nt: TGCGCCAGCAGCCAAGAACGGTTGAACACTGAAGCTTTCTTT
v_gene: TRBV30; abundance: NA; j_gene: TRBJ2-5; d_gene: TRBD2; CDR3aa: CASLLAEQETQYF; CDR3nt: TGTGCCTCTCTTCTAGCGGAGCAAGAGACCCAGTACTTC
v_gene: TRBV18; abundance: NA; j_gene: TRBJ2-4; d_gene: TRBD2; CDR3aa: CASSPPSRARGAVGNIQYF; CDR3nt: TGTGCCAGCTCACCACCGAGTCGGGCGCGGGGGGCCGTTGGAAACATTCAGTACTTC
v_gene: TRBV18; abundance: NA; j_gene: TRBJ2-3; d_gene: TRBD2; CDR3aa: CASSFSGGGADTQYF; CDR3nt: TGTGCCAGCTCATTCAGCGGGGGTGGCGCAGATACGCAGTATTTT
v_gene: TRBV7-9; abundance: NA; j_gene: TRBJ1-1; d_gene: TRBD1; CDR3aa: CASSLGGGNTEAFF; CDR3nt: TGTGCCAGCAGCTTAGGAGGGGGCAACACTGAAGCTTTCTTT
v_gene: TRBV5-1; abundance: NA; j_gene: TRBJ2-5; d_gene: TRBD2; CDR3aa: CASSSGLAGETQYF; CDR3nt: TGCGCCAGCAGCTCAGGACTAGCGGGAGAGACCCAGTACTTC